This T cell receptor beta chain emerged from a study of control samples from healthy donors and cancer patients. TCRdb keeps only in-frame clones here, not all; method: immunoSEQ multiplex PCR. The sample includes 180,000 or so clones, over 85% seen only once; the top ten take 4.1%. Germline V CDR1 and CDR2: SNHLY, FYNNEI. This CDR3 comprises 12 residues. Between the trimmed V and J ends, which lost 6 bases and 11 bases, there was a span of 16 bases. In its sample, this clone was seen once. The TCR comes from an older woman in good health. This chain links TRBV2 with TRBJ1-1; D gene ambiguous. The source material was blood. The CDR3 loop is CASSATSYQAFF. The CDR3 DNA reads as TGTGCCAGCAGCGCGACATCCTACCAGGCTTTCTTT.